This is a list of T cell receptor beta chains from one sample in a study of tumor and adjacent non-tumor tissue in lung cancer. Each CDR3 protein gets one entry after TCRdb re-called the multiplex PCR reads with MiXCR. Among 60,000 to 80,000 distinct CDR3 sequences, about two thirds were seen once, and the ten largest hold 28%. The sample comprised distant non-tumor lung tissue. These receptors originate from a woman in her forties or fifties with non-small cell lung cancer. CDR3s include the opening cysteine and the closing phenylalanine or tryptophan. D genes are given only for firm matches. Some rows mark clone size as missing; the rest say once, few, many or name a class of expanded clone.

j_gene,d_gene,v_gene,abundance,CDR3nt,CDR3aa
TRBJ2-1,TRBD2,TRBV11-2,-,TGTGCCAGCGGCTTAGGGCTAGCGGGAGGCTCCTACAATGAGCAGTTCTTC,CASGLGLAGGSYNEQFF
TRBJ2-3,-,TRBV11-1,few,TGTACCAGTAGCTTAACGACCGGGACAGATACGCAGTATTTT,CTSSLTTGTDTQYF
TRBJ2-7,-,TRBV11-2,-,TGTGCCAGCAGCTTCGGGGCATGGGTCACCTACGAGCAGTACTTC,CASSFGAWVTYEQYF
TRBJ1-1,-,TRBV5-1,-,TGCGCCAGCAGCTCTGGAGGGGTCCGGGACACTGAAGCTTTCTTT,CASSSGGVRDTEAFF
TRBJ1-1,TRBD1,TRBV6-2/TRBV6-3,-,TGTGCCAGGAGTGGTGACAGGGGCGAGTACACTCAAGCTTTCTTT,CARSGDRGEYTQAFF
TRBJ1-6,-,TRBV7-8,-,TGTGCCAGCAGCCACATCGGGGGGCCCTATAATTCATCCCTCCACTTT,CASSHIGGPYNSSLHF
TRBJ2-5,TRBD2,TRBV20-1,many,TGCAGTGCTAAGGCCGGGGGGGGTATGGAGACCCAGTACTTC,CSAKAGGGMETQYF
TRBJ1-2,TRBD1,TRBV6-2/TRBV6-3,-,TGTGCCGGCGGCCGCGGACAGGGGCAGGAAGGCTACACCTTC,CAGGRGQGQEGYTF
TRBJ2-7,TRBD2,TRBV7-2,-,TGCGCCAGCAGCTTAGCGGGAGACGGGTTCTACGAGCAGAACTTC,CASSLAGDGFYEQNF
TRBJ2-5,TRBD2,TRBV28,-,TGTGCCAACAGTACCGGGACTAGCGGGAGAATGGGAGAGACCCAGTACTTC,CANSTGTSGRMGETQYF
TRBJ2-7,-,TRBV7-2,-,TGTGCCAGCGGCTTAAGTGCAGGCACCTTGCCCAACGAGCAGTACTTC,CASGLSAGTLPNEQYF
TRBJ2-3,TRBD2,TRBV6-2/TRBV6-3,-,TGTGCCAGCCGTTACACGGGACTAGCTAGAGATACACAGTATTTT,CASRYTGLARDTQYF
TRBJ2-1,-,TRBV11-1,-,TGTGCCAGCAGTTCACCGATGCATGCGCCTCACAATGAGCAGTTCTTC,CASSSPMHAPHNEQFF
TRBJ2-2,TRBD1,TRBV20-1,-,TGCAGTACTAGATCCTTGACAGGGAGCACCGGGGAGCTATTTTTT,CSTRSLTGSTGELFF
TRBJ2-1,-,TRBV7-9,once,TGTGCCAGCAGCCACTCCTCCGTAAATGTGCAGTTCTTC,CASSHSSVNVQFF
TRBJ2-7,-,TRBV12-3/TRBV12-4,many,TGTGCCAGCGGAGGGCCCGAGCAGTACTTC,CASGGPEQYF
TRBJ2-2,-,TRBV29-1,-,TGCAGTGAGGCTGGGCAAACCGGGGAGCTGTTTTTT,CSEAGQTGELFF
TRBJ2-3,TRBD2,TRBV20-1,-,TGCAGTGCAGGGGGCCCCGGGGCTAGCGGGGGCACAGATACGCAGTATTTT,CSAGGPGASGGTDTQYF
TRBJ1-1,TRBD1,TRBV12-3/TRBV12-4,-,TGTGCCAGCAGTTTCTCCGGGACAGGTTCTGAAGCTTTCTTT,CASSFSGTGSEAFF
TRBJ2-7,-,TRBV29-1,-,TGCAGCGTTGGAGACATCGGCGGACTGTCCTCCTACGAGCAATACTTC,CSVGDIGGLSSYEQYF
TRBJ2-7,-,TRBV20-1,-,TGCAGTGTCCGTATAGTCGTGGGTACGTACGAGCAATACTTC,CSVRIVVGTYEQYF
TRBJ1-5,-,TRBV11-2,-,TGTGCCAGCAGGTTAGCGGGCCGAGGCAATCAGCCCCAATATTTT,CASRLAGRGNQPQYF
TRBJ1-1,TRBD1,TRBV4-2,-,TGTGCCAGCAACCCCCCGGACAGGGTGAACACTGAAGTTTTCTTT,CASNPPDRVNTEVFF
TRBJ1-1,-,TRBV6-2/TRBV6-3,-,TGTGCCAGCAGCCCACAGGAGAGCACTGAAGTTTTCTTT,CASSPQESTEVFF